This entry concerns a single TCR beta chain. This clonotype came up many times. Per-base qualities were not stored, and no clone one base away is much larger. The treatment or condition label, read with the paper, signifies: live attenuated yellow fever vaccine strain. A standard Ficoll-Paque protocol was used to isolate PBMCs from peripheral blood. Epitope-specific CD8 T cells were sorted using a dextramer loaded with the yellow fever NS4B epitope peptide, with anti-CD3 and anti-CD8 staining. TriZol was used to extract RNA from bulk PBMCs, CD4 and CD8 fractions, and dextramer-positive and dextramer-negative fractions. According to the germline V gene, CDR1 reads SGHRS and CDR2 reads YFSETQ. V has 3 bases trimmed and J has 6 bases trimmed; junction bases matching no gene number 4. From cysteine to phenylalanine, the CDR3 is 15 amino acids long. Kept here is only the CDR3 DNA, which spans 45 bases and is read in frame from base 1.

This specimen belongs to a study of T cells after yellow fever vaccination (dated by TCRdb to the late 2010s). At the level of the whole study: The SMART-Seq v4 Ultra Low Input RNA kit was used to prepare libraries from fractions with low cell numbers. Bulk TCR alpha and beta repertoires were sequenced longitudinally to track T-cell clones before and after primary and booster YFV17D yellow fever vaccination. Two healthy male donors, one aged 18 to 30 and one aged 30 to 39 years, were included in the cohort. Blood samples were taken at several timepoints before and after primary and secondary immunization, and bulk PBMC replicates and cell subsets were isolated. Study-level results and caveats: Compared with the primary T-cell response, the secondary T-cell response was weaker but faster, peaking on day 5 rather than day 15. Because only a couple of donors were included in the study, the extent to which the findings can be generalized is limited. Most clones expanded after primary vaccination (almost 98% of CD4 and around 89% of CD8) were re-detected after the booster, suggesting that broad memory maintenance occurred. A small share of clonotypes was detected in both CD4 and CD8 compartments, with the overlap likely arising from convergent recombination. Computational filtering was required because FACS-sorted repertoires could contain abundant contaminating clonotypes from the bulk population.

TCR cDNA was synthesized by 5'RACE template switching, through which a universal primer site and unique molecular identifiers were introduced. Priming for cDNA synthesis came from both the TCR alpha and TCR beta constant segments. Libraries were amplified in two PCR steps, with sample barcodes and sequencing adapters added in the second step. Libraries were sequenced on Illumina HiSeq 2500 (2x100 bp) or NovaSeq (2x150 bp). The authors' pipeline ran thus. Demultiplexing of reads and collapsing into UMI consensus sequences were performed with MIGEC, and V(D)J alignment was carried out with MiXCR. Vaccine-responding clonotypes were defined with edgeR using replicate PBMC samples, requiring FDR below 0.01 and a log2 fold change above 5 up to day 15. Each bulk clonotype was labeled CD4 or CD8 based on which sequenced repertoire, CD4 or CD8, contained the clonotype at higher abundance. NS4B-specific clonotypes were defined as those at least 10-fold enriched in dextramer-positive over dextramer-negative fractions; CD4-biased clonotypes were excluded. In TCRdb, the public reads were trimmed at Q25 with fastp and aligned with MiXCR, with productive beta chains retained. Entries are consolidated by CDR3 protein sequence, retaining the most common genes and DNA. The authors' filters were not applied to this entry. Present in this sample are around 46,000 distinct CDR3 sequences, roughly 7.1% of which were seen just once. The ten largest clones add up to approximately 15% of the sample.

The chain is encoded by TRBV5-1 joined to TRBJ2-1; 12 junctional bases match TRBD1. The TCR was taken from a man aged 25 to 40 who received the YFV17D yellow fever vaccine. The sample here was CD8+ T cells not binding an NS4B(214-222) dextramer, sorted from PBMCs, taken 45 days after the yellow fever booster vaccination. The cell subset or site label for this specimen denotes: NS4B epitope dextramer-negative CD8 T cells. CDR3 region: CASSSGTGGLNEQFF. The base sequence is TGCGCCAGCAGCTCCGGGACAGGGGGCCTCAATGAGCAGTTCTTC.